The 23 T cell receptor beta chains reported below all come from one sample, sequenced in a study of neoadjuvant nivolumab and ipilimumab in lung cancer. Sequencing used immunoSEQ multiplex PCR; TCRdb keeps in-frame clones, though not all of them. The sample lists fewer than 20,000 clones, around 87% occurring once. This material consisted of peripheral blood, taken before neoadjuvant nivolumab, alone or with ipilimumab. Receptors were obtained from an adult with non-small cell lung cancer.

V usage is TRBV19 and J usage is TRBJ2-3, with 8 bases identical to TRBD2. The germline gives CDR1 LNHDA, CDR2 SQIVND (reference sequence). Unmatched junction bases numbered 7, after V lost 3 bases and J lost 5 bases. The length of the CDR3 is 15 residues. As DNA, the CDR3 is TGTGCCAGTAGTATTACAGCGGGAGTGGGAGATACGCAGTATTTT. Its translation is CASSITAGVGDTQYF.

The chain has TRBV7-9 and TRBJ2-1; D not resolved. Germline-derived CDR1 and CDR2 are SEHNR and FQNEAQ (reference sequence). V shed 0 bases and J shed 6 bases, with 6 bases lying between them. This CDR3 has 13 amino acids. The CDR3 spells CASSLASANEQFF. The CDR3 DNA is TGTGCCAGCAGCTTAGCTAGTGCCAATGAGCAGTTCTTC.

This chain links TRBV28 with TRBJ2-3; 7 nucleotides agree with TRBD1. CDR3 length: 17 amino acids. Trimming cost V 6 bases and J 2 bases; bases outside gene matches: 14. Per germline, CDR1 MDHEN and CDR2 SYDVKM. CDR3 nucleotides: TGTGCCAGCAGCCCCTCCGGGACAGAGATTTTCACAGATACGCAGTATTTT. Translation: CASSPSGTEIFTDTQYF.

The V gene is TRBV28, the J gene TRBJ2-7, with TRBD1 matching over 7 bases. Germline assignment: CDR1 MDHEN and CDR2 SYDVKM. The CDR3 loop spans 14 amino acids. With V trimmed by 3 bases and J by 7 bases, 9 bases remained unmatched. CDR3 loop: CASSFRLNRGEQYF. For the CDR3, the DNA is TGTGCCAGCAGTTTTCGCCTTAACAGGGGAGAGCAGTACTTC.

The chain recombines TRBV6-6 with TRBJ2-7; 9 bases match TRBD2. There are 15 residues in the CDR3. In germline, CDR1 is MNHNY, CDR2 SVGAGI (reference sequence). V lost 3 bases and J lost 6; bases outside the gene matches: 9. The chain's CDR3 is CASSYPGTSTGEQYF. The CDR3 DNA follows: TGTGCCAGCAGTTATCCGGGGACTAGCACTGGCGAGCAGTACTTC.

The sample holds one count of this clone. The rearrangement joins TRBV6-5 to TRBJ1-2; D is unclear. The germline V gene has CDR1 MNHEY and CDR2 SVGAGI. This CDR3 has 13 amino acids. Trimming stripped 6 bases from V and 4 bases from J, with 12 bases between. This CDR3 reads CASRFDGSYGYTF. The CDR3 region has the DNA TGTGCCAGCAGATTCGACGGAAGCTATGGCTACACCTTC.

This chain joins TRBV11-2 and TRBJ2-7; TRBD1 might be the D (5 bases). Germline V CDR1 and CDR2: SGHAT, FQNNGV. The V gene lost 5 bases and the J gene lost 0 bases, with 17 bases spanning the gap. CDR3 length: 16 amino acids. The CDR3: CASSPRLGPLSYEQYF. The CDR3 DNA is TGTGCCAGCAGCCCCCGGTTGGGGCCCCTCTCCTACGAGCAGTACTTC.

This chain uses TRBV7-2 with TRBJ2-1; TRBD2 agrees at 15 bases. Germline-derived CDR1 and CDR2 are SGHTA and FQGNSA. The CDR3 is 16 residues long. V lost 0 bases and J lost 13; bases outside the gene matches: 7. CDR3 loop: CASSLAGLAGGSKQFF. CDR3 in DNA: TGTGCCAGCAGCTTAGCGGGACTAGCGGGAGGCTCAAAACAGTTCTTC.

The rearrangement uses TRBV4-3 and TRBJ2-5; D call uncertain. CDR3 length: 18 amino acids. Germline CDR1 reads LGHNA; CDR2 reads YSLEER. V shed 0 bases and J shed 2 bases, with 19 bases lying between them. The CDR3 DNA is TGCGCCAGCAGCCAAGAGATCTCTCCCGGAAGGGCTCAAGAGACCCAGTACTTC. This codes for CASSQEISPGRAQETQYF.

V gene TRBV29-1 combines with J gene TRBJ2-5; D is possibly TRBD1 (5 bases). Between the trimmed V and J ends, which lost 2 bases and 2 bases, there was a span of 6 bases. The CDR3 sequence is 12 residues long. From germline, CDR1 is SQVTM and CDR2 ANQGSEA. The CDR3: CSVEPGQETQYF. In DNA, the CDR3 is TGCAGCGTTGAACCAGGGCAAGAGACCCAGTACTTC.

This clone was detected only a few times. The CDR3, as DNA: TGTGCCAGCAGTGCGTCCAGAAACACCATATATTTT. This encodes CASSASRNTIYF. The rearrangement uses TRBV2 and TRBJ1-3; D unclear. Looked up from germline, CDR1 is SNHLY and CDR2 is FYNNEI. The V end lost 4 bases, the J end lost 5 bases, and 6 bases lay between the germline ends. CDR3 length: 12 residues.

The J gene is TRBJ2-3, the V gene TRBV11-1; D may be TRBD2 (6 bases). Deletions cut 0 bases from V and 0 bases from J, with 10 bases between. The CDR3 extends over 16 amino acids. Germline CDR1 and CDR2: SGHAT and FQDESV (reference sequence). The CDR3 bases are TGTGCCAGCAGCTTAGCCGCCGGGACTAGCACAGATACGCAGTATTTT. The encoded protein is CASSLAAGTSTDTQYF.

The rearrangement joins TRBV9 to TRBJ2-3, with TRBD2 matching over 7 bases. V gave up 0 bases and J gave up 3 bases; unmatched junction bases: 4. Germline CDR1 is SGDLS and CDR2 is YYNGEE. This CDR3 region has 15 residues. The CDR3 loop reads CASSVDGGGTDTQYF. The DNA of the CDR3 is TGTGCCAGCAGCGTAGATGGGGGAGGGACAGATACGCAGTATTTT. The full variable domain, completed using reference TRBV9 and TRBJ2-3, is DSGVTQTPKHLITATGQRVTLRCSPRSGDLSVYWYQQSLDQGLQFLIQYYNGEERAKGNILERFSAQQFPDLHSELNLSSLELGDSALYFCASSVDGGGTDTQYFGPGTRLTVL.

This sequence joins TRBV6-5 and TRBJ2-7, with D perhaps TRBD2 (6 bases). The CDR3 consists of 13 residues. Trimming took off 6 bases at V and 0 bases at J, with 9 bases between the two ends. Germline V gene data show CDR1 as MNHEY and CDR2 as SVGAGI. In nucleotides, the CDR3 is TGTGCCAGCAGGGGGGGACTCTCCTACGAGCAGTACTTC. It yields the protein CASRGGLSYEQYF.

V usage is TRBV30 and J usage is TRBJ1-4; no definite D call. Trimming stripped 6 bases from V and 8 bases from J, with 13 bases between. Germline V gene lookup returns CDR1 GTSNPN and CDR2 SVGIG (reference sequence). The CDR3 is made up of 12 amino acids. The CDR3 loop is CACQNLGEKLFF. As DNA, the CDR3 is TGTGCCTGCCAGAACCTTGGGGAAAAACTGTTTTTT.

V gene TRBV7-2 combines with J gene TRBJ1-2, with 10 nucleotides matching TRBD1. The CDR3 runs 16 residues. With V trimmed by 4 bases and J by 6 bases, 11 bases remained unmatched. Germline CDR1 is SGHTA and CDR2 is FQGNSA. In DNA form, the CDR3 reads TGTGCCAGCAGCTCGACCGGGACAGGGGATAGGGATGGCTACACCTTC. Translation gives CASSSTGTGDRDGYTF. Filled out from reference TRBV7-2 and TRBJ1-2, the complete variable domain reads GAGVSQSPSNKVTEKGKDVELRCDPISGHTALYWYRQSLGQGLEFLIYFQGNSAPDKSGLPSDRFSAERTGGSVSTLTIQRTQQEDSAVYLCASSSTGTGDRDGYTFGSGTRLTVV.

This clone was seen a single time. V gene TRBV7-9 combines with J gene TRBJ1-2; D is perhaps TRBD1 (6 bases). With 2 bases removed from V and 5 bases from J, the gap between germline ends came to 12 bases. The germline V gene has CDR1 SEHNR and CDR2 FQNEAQ (reference sequence). There are 14 residues in the CDR3. The CDR3 here is CASSLILDSYGYTF. Here the CDR3 DNA reads TGTGCCAGCAGCTTAATCCTGGACAGTTATGGCTACACCTTC.

The chain is built from TRBV7-2 and TRBJ1-1; the D gene is possibly TRBD1 (5 bases). Germline V lookup: CDR1 SGHTA, CDR2 FQGNSA. V lost 3 bases and J lost 4, with 12 bases in between. There are 14 residues in the CDR3. The CDR3 here is CASSFSRGGTEAFF. CDR3 nucleotide sequence: TGTGCCAGCAGCTTTTCGCGGGGGGGCACTGAAGCTTTCTTT.

V and J are TRBV6-1 and TRBJ1-1; D unresolved. CDR3 length equals 14 residues. Germline assignment: CDR1 MNHNS and CDR2 SASEGT. V lost 2 bases and J 5 bases, leaving 12 bases between the germline ends. DNA of the CDR3: TGTGCCAGCAGTGAACGCCTTTGGCGGACTGAAGCTTTCTTT. Translated: CASSERLWRTEAFF.

The chain uses TRBV25-1 and TRBJ2-7; D is uncertain. The CDR3 totals 11 residues. Germline V gives CDR1 MGHDK, CDR2 SYGVNS. Trimming took 2 bases from V and 4 from J, leaving 3 bases between them. The DNA of the CDR3 is TGTGCCAGCAGTGAAATGTACGAGCAGTACTTC. Amino acids: CASSEMYEQYF.

This clone was seen a single time. The rearrangement uses TRBV7-8 and TRBJ2-1; 8 bases line up with TRBD2. Germline CDR1 reads SGHVS; CDR2 reads FQNEAQ. V trimming: 5 bases; J trimming: 6 bases; junction bases outside the gene matches: 12. The CDR3 sequence is 16 residues long. The CDR3 protein is CASSRLGTAGANEQFF. The CDR3 region has the DNA TGTGCCAGCAGCCGATTAGGAACAGCGGGAGCCAATGAGCAGTTCTTC.

This clone was observed a handful of times. The chain combines TRBV7-9 with TRBJ2-1; possibly TRBD2 for D (5 bases). V was clipped by 5 bases and J by 0 bases, with 11 bases between them. Germline loops: CDR1 SEHNR, CDR2 FQNEAQ (reference sequence). CDR3 length: 15 amino acids. The CDR3 DNA is TGTGCCAGCAGCCCCCAAGGGAGCTCCTACAATGAGCAGTTCTTC. It encodes CASSPQGSSYNEQFF.

The rearrangement links TRBV29-1 to TRBJ1-2; 7 bases line up with TRBD1. Germline CDR1 is SQVTM and CDR2 is ANQGSEA. The trim removed 7 bases at V and 3 bases at J, leaving 5 bases unmatched. The CDR3 totals 12 residues. The CDR3 region is CSGTGTDYGYTF. The CDR3 DNA sequence: TGCAGCGGCACCGGGACAGACTATGGCTACACCTTC.